This passage covers 14 T cell receptor beta chains from one sample sequenced in a study of cytomegalovirus exposure and HLA in healthy donors. The data were produced by immunoSEQ multiplex PCR, yet TCRdb's version contains in-frame clones alone and is incomplete. Among 150,000 or so clones listed, 85% to 95% were seen once. The sample taken for sequencing was PBMCs. These receptors were obtained from a man aged 18-30 years in good health and CMV-seropositive.

The rearrangement joins TRBV6-1 to TRBJ2-2; a possible D gene is TRBD1 (5 bases). The germline V gene has CDR1 MNHNS and CDR2 SASEGT. The germline V and J ends were trimmed by 8 bases and 6 bases, with 16 bases remaining between them. The CDR3 is 14 residues long. The DNA for the CDR3 is TGTGCCAGCTCCGGACACCCCAACGCCGGGGAGCTGTTTTTT. Translated, it gives CASSGHPNAGELFF.

The chain uses TRBV10-3 and TRBJ2-7; TRBD2 matches at 7 bases. The V and J ends lost 0 bases and 5 bases, in that order; junction bases with no gene match: 7. The CDR3 length is 15 residues. CDR1 ENHRY and CDR2 SYGVKD come from the germline V gene. CDR3 DNA sequence: TGTGCCATCAGTGAGTCTGGGGCGGGAGAAGACGAGCAGTACTTC. Its translation is CAISESGAGEDEQYF.

This clone showed up just once. The chain links TRBV6-5 to TRBJ1-1, with TRBD1 as a possible D gene (5 bases). Trimming stripped 6 bases from V and 0 bases from J, with 11 bases between. This CDR3 is 14 amino acids long. Looked up from germline, CDR1 is MNHEY and CDR2 is SVGAGI. The CDR3 spells CASRLRQLNTEAFF. In nucleotides, the CDR3 is TGTGCCAGCAGACTGCGACAGTTGAACACTGAAGCTTTCTTT.

Here the CDR3 reads CASRHGTSGKNEQFF. In DNA, the CDR3 is TGTGCCAGCAGACACGGGACTAGCGGGAAAAATGAGCAGTTCTTC. This chain joins TRBV5-4 and TRBJ2-1, with 13 positions matching TRBD2. The CDR3 runs 15 residues. Germline CDR1 and CDR2: SGHNT and YYREEE (reference sequence). Trimming removed 5 bases from V and 7 bases from J; junction bases left unmatched: 6.

This clone appeared a few times. The rearrangement links TRBV6-4 to TRBJ2-5; maybe TRBD1 (5 bases). From germline, CDR1 is MRHNA and CDR2 SNTAGT. The CDR3 is 18 residues long. With 6 bases removed from V and 1 base from J, the gap between germline ends came to 24 bases. CDR3 sequence: CASSKFQGTDIFQETQYF. The CDR3 DNA follows: TGTGCCAGCAGCAAGTTCCAGGGTACGGATATATTCCAAGAGACCCAGTACTTC.

The J gene is TRBJ1-5, the V gene TRBV7-8; D remains unclear. V shed 6 bases and J shed 3 bases, with 12 bases lying between them. CDR3 size: 14 residues. The germline V gene has CDR1 SGHVS and CDR2 FQNEAQ. The CDR3 sequence is CASSLRRTNQPQHF. CDR3 bases: TGTGCCAGCAGTCTCCGGAGGACCAATCAGCCCCAGCATTTT.

V is TRBV25-1 and J is TRBJ2-1; the D gene is possibly TRBD2 (6 bases). Germline lookup yields CDR1 MGHDK and CDR2 SYGVNS. The CDR3 consists of 14 residues. V lost 4 bases, J lost 2 bases, and 9 bases lay in between. The CDR3 DNA follows: TGTGCCAGCAGTGCCCAGCGGGCCTACAATGAGCAGTTCTTC. As protein: CASSAQRAYNEQFF.

The chain is built from TRBV7-9 and TRBJ2-7, with 12 positions matching TRBD2. Germline V gene data show CDR1 as SEHNR and CDR2 as FQNEAQ (reference sequence). The CDR3 length is 15 residues. V dropped 1 base and J dropped 6; count of bases not matched to a gene: 4. This CDR3 is CASSLEASGRVEQYF. In DNA form, the CDR3 reads TGTGCCAGCAGCTTAGAGGCTAGCGGGAGGGTCGAGCAGTACTTC. The full variable domain, in which reference TRBV7-9 and TRBJ2-7 provide the parts outside the CDR3, is DTGVSQNPRHKITKRGQNVTFRCDPISEHNRLYWYRQTLGQGPEFLTYFQNEAQLEKSRLLSDRFSAERPKGSFSTLEIQRTEQGDSAMYLCASSLEASGRVEQYFGPGTRLTVT.

The V call is TRBV13, the J call TRBJ2-3, with D perhaps TRBD2 (5 bases). The germline CDR1 and CDR2 sequences are PRHDT and FYEKMQ (reference sequence). V lost 3 bases and J lost 6, with 13 bases in between. There are 14 residues in the CDR3. The CDR3 loop is CASSFTREPDTQYF. The CDR3 nucleotides are TGTGCCAGCAGCTTCACTAGGGAGCCCGATACGCAGTATTTT. The variable domain in full, completed from reference TRBV13 and TRBJ2-3, reads AAGVIQSPRHLIKEKRETATLKCYPIPRHDTVYWYQQGPGQDPQFLISFYEKMQSDKGSIPDRFSAQQFSDYHSELNMSSLELGDSALYFCASSFTREPDTQYFGPGTRLTVL.

This clone was recorded once. The rearrangement uses TRBV5-1 and TRBJ2-7, with 9 positions matching TRBD1. The CDR3 has 15 amino acids. V shed 6 bases and J 0 bases; nucleotides not matched to a gene: 7. Germline values: CDR1 SGHRS, CDR2 YFSETQ. The CDR3, as DNA: TGCGCCAGCACCGTGGGACAGGGTTCCTCCTACGAGCAGTACTTC. Encoded protein: CASTVGQGSSYEQYF.

The gene calls are TRBV27 and TRBJ2-7; TRBD2 matches 8 bases. The CDR3 has 17 residues. V shed 7 bases, J shed 5 bases, and the junction held 19 bases outside the gene matches. CDR1 and CDR2 from the germline V gene are MNHEY and SMNVEV (reference sequence). CDR3 DNA: TGTGCCAGCACCCTCAACCGGGGGGGGAGGGCCATCCACGAGCAGTACTTC. As protein: CASTLNRGGRAIHEQYF.

A single count supports this clone. This chain links TRBV7-2 with TRBJ2-2; 7 bases line up with TRBD2. The CDR3 runs to 16 residues. Germline V gene sequence: CDR1 SGHTA, CDR2 FQGNSA. The junction had 8 bases not matched to a gene; V was cut back by 5 bases and J by 2 bases. CDR3 bases: TGTGCCAGCAGCGCCCACGGGGGGAGCAACACCGGGGAGCTGTTTTTT. Protein sequence: CASSAHGGSNTGELFF. The whole variable domain, remainder taken from reference TRBV7-2 and TRBJ2-2, is GAGVSQSPSNKVTEKGKDVELRCDPISGHTALYWYRQSLGQGLEFLIYFQGNSAPDKSGLPSDRFSAERTGGSVSTLTIQRTQQEDSAVYLCASSAHGGSNTGELFFGEGSRLTVL.

V gene TRBV4-1 combines with J gene TRBJ2-1, with D perhaps matching TRBD1 (6 bases). V lost 5 bases and J lost 9, with 29 bases in between. The CDR3 runs to 18 residues. Germline V gives CDR1 MGHRA, CDR2 YSYEKL. CDR3 sequence (DNA): TGCGCCAGCAGCTCCGAGGTGACGAAAAACAGGGATAACGGTGAGCAGTTCTTC. Translation gives CASSSEVTKNRDNGEQFF.

The chain uses TRBV5-6 and TRBJ1-2; a possible D gene is TRBD1 (5 bases). V lost 0 bases to trimming and J lost 10 bases, with 10 bases between them. The CDR3 runs 12 residues. Per germline, CDR1 SGHDT and CDR2 YYEEEE. CDR3 protein: CASSLVGGFYTF. Written as DNA, the CDR3 is TGTGCCAGCAGCTTGGTGGGGGGATTCTACACCTTC.